Included here is one T cell receptor beta chain sequence, with context. Its antigen is unknown. Qualities for individual bases were not recorded, and no much larger clone is one base off. Libraries were built with the immunoSEQ multiplex PCR assay. TCRdb took this table from immuneACCESS and kept in-frame rearrangements with V and J called. Such tables lack part of the clones; where checked against another copy, unresolved V genes explain under half of the gap, and the rest is unexplained. This sample gives 25,000 to 30,000 clones in total; about four fifths of them show up just once. The ten largest clones take up over 5% of the sample. For TCR Vbeta sequencing, memory CD4+ T cells were sorted ex vivo from the peripheral blood of narcolepsy patients and healthy controls. This sample was taken from a study of T cells in narcolepsy (dated by TCRdb to the late 2010s). Looking at the study overall: Healthy control donors were enrolled in the study alongside patients who had narcolepsy type 1 or type 2 (NT1, NT2). To look for autoreactive T cells in narcolepsy patients that target self-antigens of hypocretin neurons (hypocretin, TRIB2), the study used TCR Vbeta sequencing to follow clonotypes in blood and CSF.

Overall study results and their limits: Numbers of sequenced blood memory CD4+ clonotypes were comparable, averaging around 40,000 in patients and about 33,000 in controls. Certain blood memory CD4+ repertoires from patients and controls had no sequences that matched autoreactive T cell clones. Plots that compared CSF and blood CD4+ T cell clonotypes from the same patient highlighted HCRT-specific and TRIB2-specific autoreactive clonotypes. According to the report, autoreactive clonotypes were detected serially in the blood of the same patients and of different patients, but not in healthy controls.

Trimming takes 0 bases from V and 5 bases from J, and the germline ends sit 20 bases apart. Looking up the germline V gene yields CDR1 SGHRS and CDR2 YFSETQ. There are 17 amino acids in the CDR3, from cysteine to phenylalanine inclusive. Only CDR3 DNA remains: 51 bases, in frame from the first base. The chain couples TRBV5-1 to TRBJ1-2; no D gene call is confident. The specimen was memory (CD45RA-) CD4+ T cells from blood. The cell subset or site label, as the study defines it: memory T cells sorted ex vivo from peripheral blood. This receptor was taken from a human donor in good health. The CDR3 protein: CASSLASRTVRQYGYTF. The DNA sequence is TGCGCCAGCAGCTTGGCTTCCCGAACAGTGCGACAATATGGCTACACCTTC. Here the CDR3 is joined to the reference TRBV5-1 and TRBJ1-2 genes, and the full variable domain is: KAGVTQTPRYLIKTRGQQVTLSCSPISGHRSVSWYQQTPGQGLQFLFEYFSETQRNKGNFPGRFSGRQFSNSRSEMNVSTLELGDSALYLCASSLASRTVRQYGYTFGSGTRLTVV.